These 3 T cell receptor beta chains came from one sample sequenced in a study of molecular identifiers for immune sequencing clone quantification. TCRdb recomputed calls from the PCR reads with MiXCR, one row per CDR3 protein. The data hold about 510,000 distinct CDR3 sequences, with approximately 25% observed a single time. Sequenced sample: naive CD8+ T cells from blood, with Jurkat cell RNA spiked in. Subset: FACS-sorted CD8+CD4-CCR7+CD45RA+ naive T cells. These receptors were collected from a human donor in good health. Some libraries in this study had Jurkat cell RNA spiked in.

This clonotype was observed a handful of times. V gene TRBV4-3 combines with J gene TRBJ2-7, with 14 bases aligning to TRBD2. Losses at the gene ends were 2 bases for V and 4 bases for J; bases not matched to a gene: 7. Germline V CDR1 and CDR2: LGHNA, YSLEER. The CDR3 is 17 amino acids. DNA for the CDR3: TGCGCCAGCAGCCAATCTTTTGGGACTAGCGGGAGTTACGAGCAGTACTTC. The encoded protein is CASSQSFGTSGSYEQYF.

Note on this clonotype: A read error may be the cause here, since a much bigger clone is one base away. The V gene is TRBV2, the J gene TRBJ2-7; TRBD1 might be the D (6 bases). CDR3 length: 17 residues. Trimming took 8 bases from V and 1 from J, leaving 24 bases between them. Germline CDR1 reads SNHLY; CDR2 reads FYNNEI. CDR3 loop: CASSVSSDSPWSYEQYF. CDR3 bases: TGTGCCAGCTCCGTTTCATCGGACAGCCCCTGGTCCTACGAGCAGTACTTC.

Remarks on this clonotype: This may be a read error: a much more frequent sequence differs by one nucleotide. The chain recombines TRBV30 with TRBJ2-7; no clear D gene. The V end was cut by 0 bases, the J end by 3 bases, with 12 bases between. The germline gives CDR1 GTSNPN, CDR2 SVGIG (reference sequence). The CDR3 covers 14 residues. CDR3 DNA: TGTGCCTGGAGTGTACACCGGAGTCTCTACGAGCAGTACTTC. Translation: CAWSVHRSLYEQYF.